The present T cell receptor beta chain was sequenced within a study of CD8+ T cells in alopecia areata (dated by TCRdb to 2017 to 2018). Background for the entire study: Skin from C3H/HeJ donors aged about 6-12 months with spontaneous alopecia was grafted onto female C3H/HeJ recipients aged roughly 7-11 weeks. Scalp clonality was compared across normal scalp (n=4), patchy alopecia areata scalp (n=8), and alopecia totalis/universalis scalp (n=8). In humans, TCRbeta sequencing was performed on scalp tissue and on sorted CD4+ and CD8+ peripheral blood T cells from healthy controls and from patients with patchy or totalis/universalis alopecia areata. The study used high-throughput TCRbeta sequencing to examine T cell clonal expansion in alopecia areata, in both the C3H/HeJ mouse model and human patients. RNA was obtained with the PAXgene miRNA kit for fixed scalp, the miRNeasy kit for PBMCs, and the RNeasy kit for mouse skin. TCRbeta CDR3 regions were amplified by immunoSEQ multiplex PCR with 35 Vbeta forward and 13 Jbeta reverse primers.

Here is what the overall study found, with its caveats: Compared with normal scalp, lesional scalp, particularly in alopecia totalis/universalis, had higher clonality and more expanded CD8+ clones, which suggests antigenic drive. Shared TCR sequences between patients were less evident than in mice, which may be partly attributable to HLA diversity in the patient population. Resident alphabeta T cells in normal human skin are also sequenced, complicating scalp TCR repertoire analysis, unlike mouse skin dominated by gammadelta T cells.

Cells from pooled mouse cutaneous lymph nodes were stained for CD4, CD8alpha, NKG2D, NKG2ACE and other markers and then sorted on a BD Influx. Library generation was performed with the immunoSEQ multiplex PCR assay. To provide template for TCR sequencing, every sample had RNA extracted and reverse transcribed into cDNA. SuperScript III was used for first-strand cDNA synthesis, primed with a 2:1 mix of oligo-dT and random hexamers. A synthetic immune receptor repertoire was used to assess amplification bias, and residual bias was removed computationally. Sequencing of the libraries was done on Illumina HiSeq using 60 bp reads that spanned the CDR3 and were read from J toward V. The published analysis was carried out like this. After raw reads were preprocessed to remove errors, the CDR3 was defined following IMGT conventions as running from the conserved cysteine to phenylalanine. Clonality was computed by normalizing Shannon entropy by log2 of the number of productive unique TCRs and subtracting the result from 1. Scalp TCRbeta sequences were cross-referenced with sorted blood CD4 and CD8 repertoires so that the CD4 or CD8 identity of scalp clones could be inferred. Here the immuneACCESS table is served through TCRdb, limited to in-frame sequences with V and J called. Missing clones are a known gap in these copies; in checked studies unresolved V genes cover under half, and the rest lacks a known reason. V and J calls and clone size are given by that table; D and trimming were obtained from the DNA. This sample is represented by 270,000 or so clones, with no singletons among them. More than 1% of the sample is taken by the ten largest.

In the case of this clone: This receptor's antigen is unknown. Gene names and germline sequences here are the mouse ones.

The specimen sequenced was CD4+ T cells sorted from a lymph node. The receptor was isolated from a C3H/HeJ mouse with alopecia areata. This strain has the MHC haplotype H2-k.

The CDR3 amino acid sequence is: CASSQLGESYEQYF. The sequenced part of the CDR3 DNA is TGTGCCAGCAGCCAACTGGGGGAGAGTTAT. This sequence uses TRBV5 and TRBJ2-7; 7 bases in the junction line up with TRBD2. The CDR3 extends 4 residues past the end of the read, so its final part is completed from the germline J gene. CDR1 and CDR2 are read off the germline V gene (reference sequence) as LGHNA and YNLKQL. The CDR3 starts with the cysteine, ends with the phenylalanine, and has 14 residues. The DNA shown is the part of the CDR3 that was read: 30 bases, in frame from base 1.